Each of the 18 T cell receptor beta chains below was sequenced from the same sample in a study of cytomegalovirus exposure and HLA in healthy donors. PCR was performed using 60 Vbeta and 13 Jbeta primers. Measured with immunoSEQ multiplex PCR; TCRdb has only the in-frame clones, and not every one. The sample has about 160,000 clones, approximately 78% seen once; the top ten hold approximately 2.2%. The sequenced material came from PBMCs. These receptors came from a male donor in good health and CMV-seronegative.

V gene TRBV7-9 combines with J gene TRBJ1-4; 10 bases match TRBD1. V was clipped by 1 base and J by 7 bases; unmatched bases: 12. In germline, CDR1 is SEHNR, CDR2 FQNEAQ (reference sequence). This CDR3 spans 18 amino acids. The DNA for the CDR3 is TGTGCCAGCAGCTTAGAAGGACAGGGGGAGACTCTCCTTGAAAAACTGTTTTTT. It codes for CASSLEGQGETLLEKLFF.

The CDR3 sequence: CASRPAGLGTEAFF. The CDR3 DNA reads TGTGCCAGCAGGCCGGCAGGGTTGGGGACTGAAGCTTTCTTT. This chain connects TRBV28 to TRBJ1-1; D might be TRBD1 (5 bases). The germline gives CDR1 MDHEN, CDR2 SYDVKM. The germline V and J ends were trimmed by 6 bases and 5 bases, with 16 bases remaining between them. The CDR3 sequence is 14 residues long.

This sequence joins TRBV9 and TRBJ2-7, with D possibly being TRBD1 (6 bases). Between the trimmed V and J ends, which lost 0 bases and 3 bases, there was a span of 10 bases. The CDR3 length is 14 residues. Per germline, CDR1 SGDLS and CDR2 YYNGEE. The CDR3 DNA sequence: TGTGCCAGCAGCGTAGCTGGGGGCGTCTACGAGCAGTACTTC. Amino acids: CASSVAGGVYEQYF.

The chain uses TRBV11-2 and TRBJ1-5; D unclear. Trimming removed 3 bases from V and 5 bases from J, with 8 bases in between. This CDR3 comprises 13 residues. CDR1 and CDR2 (germline): SGHAT, FQNNGV. The CDR3 sequence is CASSFRDDQPQHF. The DNA for the CDR3 is TGTGCCAGCAGCTTTCGGGATGATCAGCCCCAGCATTTT.

This clone is a singleton in its sample. The J gene is TRBJ2-5, the V gene TRBV18; TRBD2 matches 11 bases. Trimming cost V 3 bases and J 4 bases; bases outside gene matches: 10. Germline lookup yields CDR1 KGHSH and CDR2 LQKENI. The length of the CDR3 is 17 residues. CDR3 region: CASSPLPSGGPLETQYF. For the CDR3, the DNA is TGTGCCAGCTCACCTCTACCTAGCGGGGGGCCCTTAGAGACCCAGTACTTC.

The V call is TRBV6-6, the J call TRBJ2-4; TRBD2 matches at 10 bases. Germline lookup yields CDR1 MNHNY and CDR2 SVGAGI (reference sequence). The CDR3 totals 16 residues. J gave up 3 bases and V 6 bases, and 8 bases lay outside the gene matches. The CDR3 DNA reads TGTGCCAGCAGAGAGCGGGGGGGCCTCGGCAAAAACATTCAGTACTTC. Its protein is CASRERGGLGKNIQYF.

CDR3 in DNA: TGTGCCAGCAGCGAGGCGGGGGTTAATGAGCAGTTCTTC. Translated, it gives CASSEAGVNEQFF. The chain links TRBV9 to TRBJ2-1; 7 bases are shared with TRBD2. This CDR3 region has 13 residues. After removal of 3 bases from V and 7 bases from J, the junction contained 4 bases not matched to a gene. Germline V gene lookup returns CDR1 SGDLS and CDR2 YYNGEE.

This chain links TRBV2 with TRBJ2-6; 8 positions match TRBD1. V lost 7 bases to trimming and J lost 1 base; unmatched junction nucleotides: 9. CDR3 length: 17 amino acids. Germline V lookup: CDR1 SNHLY, CDR2 FYNNEI. Written as DNA, the CDR3 is TGTGCCAGCACACCGGGACAGGCAAAATCTGGGGCCAACGTCCTGACTTTC. It translates to CASTPGQAKSGANVLTF.

The chain joins TRBV5-6 to TRBJ1-5; possibly TRBD1 for D (5 bases). This CDR3 spans 14 amino acids. Germline V lookup: CDR1 SGHDT, CDR2 YYEEEE. V dropped 3 bases and J dropped 7 bases, with 14 bases sitting between them. The CDR3 DNA is TGTGCCAGCAGCTCAAACAGGTGGAGACAGCCCCAGCATTTT. Protein sequence: CASSSNRWRQPQHF.

The V gene is TRBV5-1, the J gene TRBJ2-2, with D perhaps TRBD1 (6 bases). This CDR3 contains 13 residues. The germline gives CDR1 SGHRS, CDR2 YFSETQ. Trimming cost V 5 bases and J 10 bases, with 15 bases left between them. The CDR3 sequence is CASRIPGVTELFF. CDR3 DNA: TGCGCCAGCAGAATCCCAGGGGTGACGGAGCTGTTTTTT.

The chain links TRBV5-6 to TRBJ2-7, with D perhaps matching TRBD2 (7 bases). Germline CDR1 reads SGHDT; CDR2 reads YYEEEE. Trimming shortened V by 2 bases and J by 3 bases, and 21 bases separated the two germline ends. The CDR3 is 17 amino acids. This CDR3 reads CASSFTGRVAEIYEQYF. The CDR3 bases are TGTGCCAGCAGCTTTACAGGGAGGGTAGCGGAGATCTACGAGCAGTACTTC.

The CDR3 loop reads CASGLVRDRANGYTF. In nucleotides, the CDR3 is TGTGCTAGTGGTTTGGTACGGGACAGGGCGAACGGCTACACCTTC. The chain has TRBV12-5 and TRBJ1-2, with 9 bases matching TRBD1. The CDR3 length is 15 residues. Germline V gene sequence: CDR1 LGHNT, CDR2 FRNRAP. Germline trimming cut 0 bases from V and 8 bases from J; bases unmatched to any gene: 7.

The chain employs TRBV11-1 and TRBJ1-2; the D is unclear. This CDR3 is 13 amino acids long. Trimming left V 5 bases short and J 1 base short, with 8 bases between. The germline CDR1 and CDR2 sequences are SGHAT and FQDESV (reference sequence). The CDR3 sequence: CASSPGFNYGYTF. As DNA, the CDR3 is TGTGCCAGCAGCCCGGGGTTTAACTATGGCTACACCTTC. The full variable domain, with the rest looked up from reference TRBV11-1 and TRBJ1-2, is EAEVAQSPRYKITEKSQAVAFWCDPISGHATLYWYRQILGQGPELLVQFQDESVVDDSQLPKDRFSAERLKGVDSTLKIQPAELGDSAMYLCASSPGFNYGYTFGSGTRLTVV.

V gene TRBV7-2 combines with J gene TRBJ2-5; 9 nucleotides line up with TRBD2. V was clipped by 8 bases and J by 5 bases; unmatched bases: 12. The CDR3 consists of 15 residues. From germline, CDR1 is SGHTA and CDR2 FQGNSA. This chain's CDR3 is CASRIEGAGGETQYF. The CDR3 nucleotides read TGTGCCAGCCGCATAGAGGGGGCGGGGGGGGAGACCCAGTACTTC.

This chain uses TRBV14 with TRBJ2-7; 7 nucleotides align to TRBD2. The CDR3 sequence is 13 residues long. After removal of 4 bases from V and 6 bases from J, the junction contained 6 bases not matched to a gene. Germline values: CDR1 SGHDN, CDR2 FVKESK. The DNA for the CDR3 is TGTGCCAGCAGCCTCCTGGGGGGGATCGAGCAGTACTTC. Its translation: CASSLLGGIEQYF. The variable domain in full, completed from reference TRBV14 and TRBJ2-7, reads EAGVTQFPSHSVIEKGQTVTLRCDPISGHDNLYWYRRVMGKEIKFLLHFVKESKQDESGMPNNRFLAERTGGTYSTLKVQPAELEDSGVYFCASSLLGGIEQYFGPGTRLTVT.

The chain uses TRBV19 and TRBJ1-2; D is possibly TRBD1 (6 bases). CDR3 length equals 12 residues. Trimming took 11 bases from V and 0 from J, leaving 10 bases between them. CDR1 LNHDA and CDR2 SQIVND come from the germline V gene (reference sequence). Here the CDR3 reads CAGRTANYGYTF. CDR3 in DNA: TGTGCCGGCCGGACAGCTAACTATGGCTACACCTTC. The variable domain in full, completed from reference TRBV19 and TRBJ1-2, reads DGGITQSPKYLFRKEGQNVTLSCEQNLNHDAMYWYRQDPGQGLRLIYYSQIVNDFQKGDIAEGYSVSREKKESFPLTVTSAQKNPTAFYLCAGRTANYGYTFGSGTRLTVV.

The chain has TRBV11-1 and TRBJ1-2; 9 bases line up with TRBD1. V was clipped by 5 bases and J by 4 bases; unmatched bases: 8. The CDR3 runs 15 residues. Per the germline V gene, CDR1 is SGHAT and CDR2 is FQDESV (reference sequence). The CDR3: CASSQGRGQGYGYTF. The CDR3 nucleotides are TGTGCCAGCAGCCAAGGGCGGGGACAGGGCTATGGCTACACCTTC.

The rearrangement links TRBV7-8 to TRBJ2-5; 12 bases fit TRBD2. This CDR3 spans 16 amino acids. Losses at the gene ends were 5 bases for V and 4 bases for J; bases not matched to a gene: 8. Germline-derived CDR1 and CDR2 are SGHVS and FQNEAQ. The CDR3 loop is CASSPLAGGRGETQYF. CDR3 DNA: TGTGCCAGCAGCCCCCTAGCGGGAGGGCGGGGAGAGACCCAGTACTTC.